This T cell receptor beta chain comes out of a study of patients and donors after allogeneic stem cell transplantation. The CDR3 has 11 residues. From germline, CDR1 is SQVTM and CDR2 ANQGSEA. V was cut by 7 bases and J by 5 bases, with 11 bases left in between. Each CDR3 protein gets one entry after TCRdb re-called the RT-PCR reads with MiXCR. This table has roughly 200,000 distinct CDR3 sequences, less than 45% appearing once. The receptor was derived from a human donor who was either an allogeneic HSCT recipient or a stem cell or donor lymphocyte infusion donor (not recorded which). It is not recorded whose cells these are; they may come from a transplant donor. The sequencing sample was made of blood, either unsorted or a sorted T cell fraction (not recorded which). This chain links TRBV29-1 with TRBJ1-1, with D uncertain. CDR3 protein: CSGSGRTEAFF. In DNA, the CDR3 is TGCAGCGGCTCTGGGCGGACTGAAGCTTTCTTT.